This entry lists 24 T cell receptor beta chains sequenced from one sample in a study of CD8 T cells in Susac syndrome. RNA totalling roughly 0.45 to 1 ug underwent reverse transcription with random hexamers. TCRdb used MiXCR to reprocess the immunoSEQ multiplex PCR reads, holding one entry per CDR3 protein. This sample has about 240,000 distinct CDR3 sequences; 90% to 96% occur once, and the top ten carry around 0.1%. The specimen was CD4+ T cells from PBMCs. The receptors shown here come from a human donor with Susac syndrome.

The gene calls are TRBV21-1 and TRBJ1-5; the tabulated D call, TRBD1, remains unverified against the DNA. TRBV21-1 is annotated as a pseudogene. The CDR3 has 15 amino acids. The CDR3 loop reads CAEGDREYSNQPQHF. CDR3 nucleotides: TGTGCCGAGGGGGACAGGGAATATAGCAATCAGCCCCAGCATTTT.

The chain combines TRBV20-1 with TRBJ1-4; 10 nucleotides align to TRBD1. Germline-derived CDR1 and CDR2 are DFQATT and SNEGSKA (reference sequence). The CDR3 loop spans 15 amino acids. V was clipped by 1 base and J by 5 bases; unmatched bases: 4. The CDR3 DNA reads TGCAGTGCTAGAGCCCTGGGACAGGGGAATGAAAAACTGTTTTTT. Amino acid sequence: CSARALGQGNEKLFF.

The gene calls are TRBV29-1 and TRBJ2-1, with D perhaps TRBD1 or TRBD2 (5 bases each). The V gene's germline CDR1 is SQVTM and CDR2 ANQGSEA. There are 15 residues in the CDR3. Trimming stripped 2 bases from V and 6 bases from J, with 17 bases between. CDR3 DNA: TGCAGCGTTGAAATGTGGGGGAGCCCCACCAATGAGCAGTTCTTC. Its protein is CSVEMWGSPTNEQFF.

CDR3 protein: CAWNSGGMNTEAFF. The CDR3 DNA reads TGTGCCTGGAACTCCGGAGGAATGAACACTGAAGCTTTCTTT. V gene TRBV30 combines with J gene TRBJ1-1; D is unresolved. This CDR3 spans 14 amino acids. Germline loops: CDR1 GTSNPN, CDR2 SVGIG (reference sequence). V was clipped by 4 bases and J by 0 bases, with 12 bases between them.

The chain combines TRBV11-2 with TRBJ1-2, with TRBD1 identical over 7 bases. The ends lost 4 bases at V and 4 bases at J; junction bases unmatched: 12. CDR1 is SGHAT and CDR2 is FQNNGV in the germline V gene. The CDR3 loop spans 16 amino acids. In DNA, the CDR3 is TGTGCCAGCAGCTCCCCCAAGTACGGGACAGTCTATGGCTACACCTTC. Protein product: CASSSPKYGTVYGYTF.

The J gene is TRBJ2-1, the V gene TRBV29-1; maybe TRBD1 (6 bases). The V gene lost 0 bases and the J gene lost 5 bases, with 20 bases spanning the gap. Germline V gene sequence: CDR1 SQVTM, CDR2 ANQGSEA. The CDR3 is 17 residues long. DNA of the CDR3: TGCAGCGTTGAAGATCTTCAGGGCAGGGGCCGCCACAATGAGCAGTTCTTC. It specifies CSVEDLQGRGRHNEQFF.

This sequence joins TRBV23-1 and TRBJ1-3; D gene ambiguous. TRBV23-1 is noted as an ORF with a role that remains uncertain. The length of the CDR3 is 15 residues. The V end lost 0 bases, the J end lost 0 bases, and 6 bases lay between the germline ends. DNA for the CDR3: TGCGCCAGCAGTCAATCTGCAGTCTCTGGAAACACCATATATTTT. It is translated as CASSQSAVSGNTIYF.

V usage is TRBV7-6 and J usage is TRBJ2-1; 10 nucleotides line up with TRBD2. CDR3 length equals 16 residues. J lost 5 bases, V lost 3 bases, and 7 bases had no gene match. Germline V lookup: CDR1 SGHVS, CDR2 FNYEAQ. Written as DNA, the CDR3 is TGTGCCAGCAGCTTCCAACTAGCGGGATTGCACAATGAGCAGTTCTTC. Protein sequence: CASSFQLAGLHNEQFF.

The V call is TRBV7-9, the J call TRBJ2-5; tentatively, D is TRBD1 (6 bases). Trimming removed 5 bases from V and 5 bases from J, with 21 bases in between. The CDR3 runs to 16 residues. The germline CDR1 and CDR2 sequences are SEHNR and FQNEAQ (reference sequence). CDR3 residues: CASSPSGLGAMETQYF. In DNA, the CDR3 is TGTGCCAGCAGCCCCTCGGGTCTGGGGGCAATGGAGACCCAGTACTTC.

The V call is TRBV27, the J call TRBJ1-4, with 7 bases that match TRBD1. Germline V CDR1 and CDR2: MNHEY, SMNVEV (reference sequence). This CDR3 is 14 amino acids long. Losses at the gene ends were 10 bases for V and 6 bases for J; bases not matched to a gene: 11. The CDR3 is CATTKAGGYEKLFF. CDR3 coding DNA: TGTGCCACCACAAAAGCAGGGGGTTATGAAAAACTGTTTTTT.

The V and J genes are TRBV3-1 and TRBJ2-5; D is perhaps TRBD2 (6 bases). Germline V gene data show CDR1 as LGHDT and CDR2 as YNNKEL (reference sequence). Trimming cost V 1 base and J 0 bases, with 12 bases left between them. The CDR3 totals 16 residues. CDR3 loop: CASSQGFLAHQETQYF. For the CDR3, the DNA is TGTGCCAGCAGCCAAGGTTTCCTAGCGCACCAAGAGACCCAGTACTTC.

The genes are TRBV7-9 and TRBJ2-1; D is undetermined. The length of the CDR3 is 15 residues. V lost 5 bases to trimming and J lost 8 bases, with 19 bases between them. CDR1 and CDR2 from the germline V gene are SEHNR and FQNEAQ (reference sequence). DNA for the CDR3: TGTGCCAGCAGCAAACAAGTCAGGTCCGCCCATGAGCAGTTCTTC. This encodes CASSKQVRSAHEQFF.

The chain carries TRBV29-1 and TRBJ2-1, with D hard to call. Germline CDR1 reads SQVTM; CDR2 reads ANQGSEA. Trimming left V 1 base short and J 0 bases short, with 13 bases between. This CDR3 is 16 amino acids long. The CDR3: CSVEALVRSSYNEQFF. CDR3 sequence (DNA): TGCAGCGTTGAAGCCCTCGTACGGAGCTCCTACAATGAGCAGTTCTTC.

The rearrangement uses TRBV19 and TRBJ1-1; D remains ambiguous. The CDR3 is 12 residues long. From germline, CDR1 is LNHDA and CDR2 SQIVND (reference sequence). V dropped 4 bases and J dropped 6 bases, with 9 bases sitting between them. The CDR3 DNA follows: TGTGCCAGTAGTAGGACTGGCGCTGAAGCTTTCTTT. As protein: CASSRTGAEAFF.

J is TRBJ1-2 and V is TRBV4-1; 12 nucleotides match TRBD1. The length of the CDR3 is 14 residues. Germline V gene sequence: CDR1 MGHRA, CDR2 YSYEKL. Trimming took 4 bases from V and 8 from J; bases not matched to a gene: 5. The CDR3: CASSRPGTGGGYTF. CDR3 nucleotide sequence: TGCGCCAGCAGCCGGCCCGGGACAGGGGGCGGCTACACCTTC.

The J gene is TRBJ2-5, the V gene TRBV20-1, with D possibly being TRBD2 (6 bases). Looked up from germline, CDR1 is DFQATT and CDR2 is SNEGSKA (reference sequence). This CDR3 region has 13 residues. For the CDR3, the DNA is TGCAGCTGGAGTAGCGGCGTCCAAGAGACCCAGTACTTC. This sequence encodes CSWSSGVQETQYF.

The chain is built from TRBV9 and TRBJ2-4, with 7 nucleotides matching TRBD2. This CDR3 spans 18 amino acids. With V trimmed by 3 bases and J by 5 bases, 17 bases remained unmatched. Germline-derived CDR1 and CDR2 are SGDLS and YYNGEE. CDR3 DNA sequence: TGTGCCAGCAGCGCCGTAGGCGGCGTGGGCCGGGGGGAAAACATTCAGTACTTC. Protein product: CASSAVGGVGRGENIQYF.

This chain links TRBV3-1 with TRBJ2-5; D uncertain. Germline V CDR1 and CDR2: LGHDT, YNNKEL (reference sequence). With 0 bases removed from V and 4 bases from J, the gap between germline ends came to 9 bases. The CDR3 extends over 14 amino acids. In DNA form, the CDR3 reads TGTGCCAGCAGCCAAGATGGAACCAGAGAGACCCAGTACTTC. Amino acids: CASSQDGTRETQYF.

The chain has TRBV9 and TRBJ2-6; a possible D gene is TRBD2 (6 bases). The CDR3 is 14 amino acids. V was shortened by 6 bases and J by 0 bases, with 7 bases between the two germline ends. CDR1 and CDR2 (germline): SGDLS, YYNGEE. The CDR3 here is CASNGGSGANVLTF. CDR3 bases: TGTGCCAGCAACGGGGGCTCTGGGGCCAACGTCCTGACTTTC.

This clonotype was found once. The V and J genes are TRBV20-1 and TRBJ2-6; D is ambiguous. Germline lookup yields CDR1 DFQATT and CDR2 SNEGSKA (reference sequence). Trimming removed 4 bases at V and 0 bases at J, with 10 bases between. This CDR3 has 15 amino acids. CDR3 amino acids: CSAITPTSGANVLTF. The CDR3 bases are TGCAGTGCTATTACACCTACCTCTGGGGCCAACGTCCTGACTTTC.

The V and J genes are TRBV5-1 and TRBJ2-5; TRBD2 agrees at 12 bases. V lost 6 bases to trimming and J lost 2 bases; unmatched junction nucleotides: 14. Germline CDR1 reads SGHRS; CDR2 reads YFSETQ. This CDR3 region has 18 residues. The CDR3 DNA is TGCGCCAGCAACCGCGGCCAGACTAGCGGGAGATGGCAAGAGACCCAGTACTTC. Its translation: CASNRGQTSGRWQETQYF. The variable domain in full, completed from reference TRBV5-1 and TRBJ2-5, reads KAGVTQTPRYLIKTRGQQVTLSCSPISGHRSVSWYQQTPGQGLQFLFEYFSETQRNKGNFPGRFSGRQFSNSRSEMNVSTLELGDSALYLCASNRGQTSGRWQETQYFGPGTRLLVL.

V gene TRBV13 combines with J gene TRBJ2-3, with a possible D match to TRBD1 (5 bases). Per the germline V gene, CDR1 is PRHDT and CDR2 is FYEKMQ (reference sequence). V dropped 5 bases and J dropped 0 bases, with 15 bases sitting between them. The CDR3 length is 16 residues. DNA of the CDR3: TGTGCCAGCAGCCCCCCCCGGCAGGGCAGCACAGATACGCAGTATTTT. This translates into CASSPPRQGSTDTQYF.

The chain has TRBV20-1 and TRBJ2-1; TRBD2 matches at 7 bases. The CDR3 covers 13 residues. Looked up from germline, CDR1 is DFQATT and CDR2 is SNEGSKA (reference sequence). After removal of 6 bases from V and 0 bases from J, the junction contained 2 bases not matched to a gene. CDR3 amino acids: CSAGGSSYNEQFF. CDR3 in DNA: TGCAGTGCGGGGGGGAGCTCCTACAATGAGCAGTTCTTC.

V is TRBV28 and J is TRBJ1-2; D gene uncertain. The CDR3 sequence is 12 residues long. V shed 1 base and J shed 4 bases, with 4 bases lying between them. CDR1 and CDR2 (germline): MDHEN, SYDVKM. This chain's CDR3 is CASSLFFYGYTF. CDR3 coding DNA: TGTGCCAGCAGTTTATTCTTCTATGGCTACACCTTC.